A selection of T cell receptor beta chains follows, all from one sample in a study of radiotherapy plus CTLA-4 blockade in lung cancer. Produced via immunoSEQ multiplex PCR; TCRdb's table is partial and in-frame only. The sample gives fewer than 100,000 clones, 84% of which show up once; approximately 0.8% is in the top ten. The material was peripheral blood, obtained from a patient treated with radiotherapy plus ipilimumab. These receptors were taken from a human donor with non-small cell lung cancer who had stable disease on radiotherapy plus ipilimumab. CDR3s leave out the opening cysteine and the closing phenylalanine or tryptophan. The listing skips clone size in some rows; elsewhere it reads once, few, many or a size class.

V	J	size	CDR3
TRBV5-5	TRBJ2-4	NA	ASSLVPGQNIQY
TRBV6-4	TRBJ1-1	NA	ASRQDGTGGTEAF
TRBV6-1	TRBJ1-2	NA	ATTQGSEGYT
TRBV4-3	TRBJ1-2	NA	ASSPIDGGYGYT
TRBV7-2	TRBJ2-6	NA	ASSSLQQGSGANVLT
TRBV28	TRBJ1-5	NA	ASSLSPIGASNQPQH
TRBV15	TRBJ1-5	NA	ATSRGRASPGFDINQPQH
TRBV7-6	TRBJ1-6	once	ASSLDRGPSNSPLH
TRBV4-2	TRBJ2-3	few	ASSQVAISTDTQY
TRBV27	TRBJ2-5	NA	ASSAKTQY
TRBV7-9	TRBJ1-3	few	ASSPWPQGSENTIY
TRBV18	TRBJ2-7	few	ASSDGTLGDTY
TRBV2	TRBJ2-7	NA	ASSDRGAEQY
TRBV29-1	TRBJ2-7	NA	SVEDPGGQVAYEQY
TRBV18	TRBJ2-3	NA	ASSRDTSPDTQY
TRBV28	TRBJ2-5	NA	ASSPGNQETQY
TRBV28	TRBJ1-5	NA	ASSLIQGGQPQH
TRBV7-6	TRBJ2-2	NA	ASSLAGLAGLGELF
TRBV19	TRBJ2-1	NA	ASSSYRDNEQF
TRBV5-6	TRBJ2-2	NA	ASSQVNTGELF
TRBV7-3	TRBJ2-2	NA	ASSTGHLTGELF
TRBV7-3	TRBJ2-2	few	ASSPGQHTGELF
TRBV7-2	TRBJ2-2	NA	ASSARQGKRELF
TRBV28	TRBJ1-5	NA	ASRAGTGGSAQPQH
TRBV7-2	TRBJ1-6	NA	ASSLGQRADPLH
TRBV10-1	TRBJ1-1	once	ASSESGSSVTEAF
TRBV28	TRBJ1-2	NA	ASSSPLRNYGYT
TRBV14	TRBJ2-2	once	ASSQFQGSGNTGELF
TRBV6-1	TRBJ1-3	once	ASRPQGTGNTIY
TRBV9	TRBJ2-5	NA	ASSGQRSRTQETQY
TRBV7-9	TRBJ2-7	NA	ASSLGFGEQY
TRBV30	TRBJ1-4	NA	AWSALGREKLF
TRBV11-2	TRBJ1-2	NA	ASSLVWRQGDPKAGYT
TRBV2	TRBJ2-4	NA	ASSLTGASKNIQY
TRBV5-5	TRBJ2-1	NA	ASSLDVWNEQF
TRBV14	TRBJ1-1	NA	ASSQDRPDTVAF
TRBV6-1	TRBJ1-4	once	ASSTRQGEGEKLF
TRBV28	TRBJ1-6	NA	ASSLGAGNSPLH
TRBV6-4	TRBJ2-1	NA	ASSDEEGSYNEQF
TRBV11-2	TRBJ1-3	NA	ASSFDRAGNTIY
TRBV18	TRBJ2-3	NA	ASSPGSLFADTQY
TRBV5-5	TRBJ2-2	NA	ASSLVGAFTGELF
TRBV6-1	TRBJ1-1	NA	ASSQGGPNTEAF
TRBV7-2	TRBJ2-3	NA	ASSLGGGGDTQY
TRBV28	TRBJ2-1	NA	ASSLSYNEQF
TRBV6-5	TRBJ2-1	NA	ASSYRSSYNEQF
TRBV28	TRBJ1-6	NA	ASGITGARGSPLH
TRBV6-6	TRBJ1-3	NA	ASAQGAGNTIY
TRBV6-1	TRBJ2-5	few	ASTPGRNSQETQY
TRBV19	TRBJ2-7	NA	ASSLSRGPLYEQY
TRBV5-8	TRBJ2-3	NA	ASSLVAGGDTQY
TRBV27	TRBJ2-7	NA	ASSFAGRNEQY
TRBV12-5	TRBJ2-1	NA	ASGLVPLAGGPGNEQF
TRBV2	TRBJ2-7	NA	ASSTSEREQY
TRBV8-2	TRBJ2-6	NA	GTDSKITQSRANVLT
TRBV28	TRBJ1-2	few	ASSLNGYGYT